Listed below are T cell receptor beta chains from one sample, sequenced in a study of T cell responses to AZD1222 COVID-19 vaccine. The assay was immunoSEQ multiplex PCR, and TCRdb's table has in-frame clones only and misses some. Of fewer than 130,000 clones listed, roughly 92% are singletons. The material sequenced was peripheral blood, taken 28 days after the second AZD1222 dose. These receptors were collected from an adult who received the AZD1222 COVID-19 vaccine. Each CDR3 is given with its conserved first and last residue. D genes are given only for firm matches. Where a row states a size, it is once, few, many or the class of an expanded clone; other rows omit it.

J: TRBJ1-4
size: .
D: .
V: TRBV19
CDR3: CASSQRARANEKLFF
DNA: TGTGCCAGTAGCCAGAGGGCGCGAGCTAATGAAAAACTGTTTTTT

J: TRBJ2-5
size: once
D: TRBD1
V: TRBV5-1
CDR3: CASSTGQGMGETQYF
DNA: TGCGCCAGCAGCACGGGACAGGGGATGGGTGAGACCCAGTACTTC

J: TRBJ1-2
size: .
D: .
V: TRBV6-5
CDR3: CASRAGVYGYTF
DNA: TGTGCCAGCAGGGCAGGGGTGTATGGCTACACCTTC

J: TRBJ2-1
size: .
D: .
V: TRBV5-1
CDR3: CASRALNNEQFF
DNA: TGCGCCAGCAGGGCACTTAACAATGAGCAGTTCTTC

J: TRBJ1-5
size: .
D: .
V: TRBV24-1
CDR3: CATSDRRGDNQPQHF
DNA: TGTGCCACCAGTGACCGGAGAGGGGACAATCAGCCCCAGCATTTT

J: TRBJ2-2
size: .
D: .
V: TRBV13
CDR3: CASSASPTGELFF
DNA: TGTGCCAGCAGCGCCAGCCCCACCGGGGAGCTGTTTTTT

J: TRBJ2-7
size: .
D: .
V: TRBV18
CDR3: CASSPRGGEQYF
DNA: TGTGCCAGCTCACCCAGGGGCGGTGAGCAGTACTTC

J: TRBJ1-3
size: .
D: .
V: TRBV5-1
CDR3: CASSPPRVGAGNTIYF
DNA: TGCGCCAGCAGCCCACCGAGGGTCGGGGCTGGAAACACCATATATTTT

J: TRBJ2-7
size: .
D: TRBD1
V: TRBV7-6
CDR3: CASSLGHDRVYYEQYF
DNA: TGTGCCAGCAGCTTAGGACACGACAGGGTTTACTACGAGCAGTACTTC

J: TRBJ2-3
size: .
D: .
V: TRBV11-2
CDR3: CASSLDGGVDTQYF
DNA: TGTGCCAGCAGCTTAGATGGAGGGGTAGATACGCAGTATTTT

J: TRBJ2-2
size: .
D: .
V: TRBV6-5
CDR3: CASTPDPTNTGELFF
DNA: TGTGCCAGCACCCCGGACCCTACGAACACCGGGGAGCTGTTTTTT

J: TRBJ2-4
size: .
D: TRBD2
V: TRBV4-3
CDR3: CASSSPLGTSGKNIQYF
DNA: TGCGCCAGCAGCTCCCCGTTAGGGACTAGCGGAAAAAACATTCAGTACTTC

J: TRBJ2-5
size: .
D: .
V: TRBV7-2
CDR3: CASSTVKGPQETQYF
DNA: TGTGCCAGCAGCACGGTGAAAGGGCCTCAAGAGACCCAGTACTTC

J: TRBJ2-2
size: few
D: .
V: TRBV18
CDR3: CASLARGLESGELFF
DNA: TGTGCCAGCCTGGCGAGGGGATTAGAATCCGGGGAGCTGTTTTTT

J: TRBJ1-6
size: .
D: .
V: TRBV28
CDR3: CASSLVDGSSYNSPLHF
DNA: TGTGCCAGCAGTTTAGTTGATGGGAGCTCCTATAATTCACCCCTCCACTTT

J: TRBJ1-1
size: .
D: TRBD1
V: TRBV6-5
CDR3: CASRFRQGRTEAFF
DNA: TGTGCCAGCAGATTCCGACAGGGGAGGACTGAAGCTTTCTTT

J: TRBJ1-1
size: .
D: .
V: TRBV7-2
CDR3: CASSTQTGNTEAFF
DNA: TGTGCCAGCAGCACCCAGACAGGGAACACTGAAGCTTTCTTT

J: TRBJ1-1
size: .
D: .
V: TRBV10-3
CDR3: CAIARNTEAFF
DNA: TGTGCCATCGCCAGGAACACTGAAGCTTTCTTT

J: TRBJ1-5
size: .
D: TRBD1
V: TRBV10-3
CDR3: CAISESGQYSNQPQHF
DNA: TGTGCCATCAGTGAGTCGGGACAGTATAGCAATCAGCCCCAGCATTTT

J: TRBJ2-7
size: .
D: TRBD1
V: TRBV5-6
CDR3: CASSWDRAYEQYF
DNA: TGTGCCAGCAGCTGGGACAGGGCCTACGAGCAGTACTTC

J: TRBJ2-2
size: .
D: .
V: TRBV6-5
CDR3: CASSYGGDGELFF
DNA: TGTGCCAGCAGTTACGGGGGCGACGGGGAGCTGTTTTTT

J: TRBJ1-4
size: .
D: TRBD1
V: TRBV6-5
CDR3: CASSYAPGQGDEKLFF
DNA: TGTGCCAGCAGCTACGCCCCGGGACAGGGGGATGAAAAACTGTTTTTT

J: TRBJ2-7
size: .
D: .
V: TRBV18
CDR3: CASSPPSVVEQYF
DNA: TGTGCCAGCTCACCACCAAGCGTGGTGGAGCAGTACTTC

J: TRBJ2-7
size: .
D: .
V: TRBV18
CDR3: CASSPPGRGSYEQYF
DNA: TGTGCCAGCTCACCACCTGGAAGGGGCTCCTACGAGCAGTACTTC

J: TRBJ1-1
size: .
D: .
V: TRBV5-1
CDR3: CASSPGTANTEAFF
DNA: TGCGCCAGCAGCCCGGGAACAGCGAACACTGAAGCTTTCTTT

J: TRBJ1-2
size: .
D: .
V: TRBV18
CDR3: CASSPPTVLNYGYTF
DNA: TGTGCCAGCTCACCACCGACAGTTCTTAACTATGGCTACACCTTC

J: TRBJ1-5
size: .
D: .
V: TRBV18
CDR3: CASSRRNQPQHF
DNA: TGTGCCAGCTCACGACGGAATCAGCCCCAGCATTTT

J: TRBJ2-7
size: .
D: .
V: TRBV2
CDR3: CASSAARGSYEQYF
DNA: TGTGCCAGCAGTGCGGCCAGGGGCTCCTACGAGCAGTACTTC

J: TRBJ2-3
size: .
D: .
V: TRBV10-2
CDR3: CASSETRGYNPDTQYF
DNA: TGCGCCAGCAGTGAGACCCGGGGCTATAACCCAGATACGCAGTATTTT

J: TRBJ2-7
size: few
D: .
V: TRBV21-1
CDR3: CASSKVGREPPYEQYF
DNA: TGTGCCAGCAGCAAAGTGGGCAGGGAGCCACCCTACGAGCAGTACTTC

J: TRBJ2-5
size: .
D: TRBD1
V: TRBV10-3
CDR3: CAISESGQGSETQYF
DNA: TGTGCCATCAGTGAGTCCGGACAGGGCAGTGAGACCCAGTACTTC

J: TRBJ1-1
size: .
D: .
V: TRBV5-1
CDR3: CASSPGGQAEAFF
DNA: TGCGCCAGCAGCCCGGGGGGCCAGGCTGAAGCTTTCTTT

J: TRBJ2-1
size: few
D: .
V: TRBV11-2
CDR3: CASSYSWEDEQFF
DNA: TGTGCCAGCAGCTACTCCTGGGAGGATGAGCAGTTCTTC

J: TRBJ2-1
size: .
D: TRBD1
V: TRBV5-1
CDR3: CASRVTGQVSYNEQFF
DNA: TGCGCCAGCAGGGTAACGGGACAGGTTTCCTACAATGAGCAGTTCTTC

J: TRBJ1-2
size: .
D: .
V: TRBV6-1
CDR3: CASSETGTAYF
DNA: TGTGCCAGCAGTGAAACCGGGACGGCCTACTTC

J: TRBJ2-5
size: .
D: .
V: TRBV6-5
CDR3: CASSYDRDIGTQYF
DNA: TGTGCCAGCAGTTACGACCGGGACATCGGCACCCAGTACTTC

J: TRBJ2-1
size: .
D: TRBD1
V: TRBV18
CDR3: CASSPPGQVVGEQFF
DNA: TGTGCCAGCTCACCACCGGGACAGGTAGTGGGGGAGCAGTTCTTC

J: TRBJ2-1
size: .
D: .
V: TRBV5-1
CDR3: CASSLAWGGVGDEQFF
DNA: TGCGCCAGCAGCTTGGCGTGGGGGGGCGTGGGCGATGAGCAGTTCTTC

J: TRBJ1-2
size: .
D: .
V: TRBV9
CDR3: CASSVEGLENGYTF
DNA: TGTGCCAGCAGCGTAGAGGGGCTCGAAAATGGCTACACCTTC

J: TRBJ1-4
size: .
D: TRBD1
V: TRBV5-6
CDR3: CASSPGPTGGGEKLFF
DNA: TGTGCCAGCAGCCCAGGACCGACAGGGGGTGGTGAAAAACTGTTTTTT

J: TRBJ2-5
size: .
D: .
V: TRBV6-4
CDR3: CASSDSGHHQETQYF
DNA: TGTGCCAGCAGTGACTCGGGACACCACCAAGAGACCCAGTACTTC

J: TRBJ2-1
size: .
D: .
V: TRBV19
CDR3: CASSIDLGPSYDEQFF
DNA: TGTGCCAGTAGTATAGATCTTGGGCCCAGCTACGATGAGCAGTTCTTC

J: TRBJ1-6
size: .
D: .
V: TRBV28
CDR3: CASINRGSPLHF
DNA: TGTGCCAGCATAAACCGGGGTTCACCCCTCCACTTT

J: TRBJ2-2
size: few
D: .
V: TRBV5-4
CDR3: CASSLEGRAGELFF
DNA: TGTGCCAGCAGCTTGGAGGGTCGGGCCGGGGAGCTGTTTTTT

J: TRBJ1-3
size: .
D: .
V: TRBV5-1
CDR3: CASSFRSGNTIYF
DNA: TGCGCCAGCAGTTTCCGCTCTGGAAACACCATATATTTT

J: TRBJ1-6
size: .
D: .
V: TRBV5-4
CDR3: CASSSDGGSYNSPLHF
DNA: TGTGCCAGCAGCTCCGATGGGGGGTCCTATAATTCACCCCTCCACTTT